The 3 T cell receptor beta chains listed next were all sequenced from one sample in a study of blood T cell repertoires in COVID-19. The table came from immunoSEQ multiplex PCR; TCRdb's copy has only in-frame clones and leaves some out. The sample lists approximately 140,000 clones; around 90% were seen once. The source material was peripheral blood. The receptors come from a woman aged 55-69 years with acute or convalescent COVID-19.

This rearrangement joins TRBV27 to TRBJ1-4; possible D gene TRBD1, 5 bases. The V gene lost 2 bases and the J gene lost 0 bases, with 16 bases spanning the gap. This CDR3 spans 18 amino acids. Germline V gives CDR1 MNHEY, CDR2 SMNVEV (reference sequence). The CDR3 spells CASSLRGGRTSTNEKLFF. The CDR3 nucleotides read TGTGCCAGCAGTTTAAGGGGTGGCAGGACCTCAACTAATGAAAAACTGTTTTTT.

The V and J genes are TRBV7-6 and TRBJ1-2; TRBD1 matches at 10 bases. CDR3 length: 14 residues. V dropped 5 bases and J dropped 6; count of bases not matched to a gene: 6. The germline V gene has CDR1 SGHVS and CDR2 FNYEAQ. DNA of the CDR3: TGTGCCAGCAGCCCCGGGGGGACAGGGGATGGCTACACCTTC. As protein: CASSPGGTGDGYTF.

This chain connects TRBV12-5 to TRBJ2-7; D is uncertain. Deletions cut 2 bases from V and 3 bases from J, with 11 bases between. The CDR3 loop spans 14 amino acids. Germline values: CDR1 LGHNT, CDR2 FRNRAP. CDR3 loop: CASGLYPNGYEQYF. CDR3 coding DNA: TGTGCTAGTGGTTTGTACCCGAACGGCTACGAGCAGTACTTC.